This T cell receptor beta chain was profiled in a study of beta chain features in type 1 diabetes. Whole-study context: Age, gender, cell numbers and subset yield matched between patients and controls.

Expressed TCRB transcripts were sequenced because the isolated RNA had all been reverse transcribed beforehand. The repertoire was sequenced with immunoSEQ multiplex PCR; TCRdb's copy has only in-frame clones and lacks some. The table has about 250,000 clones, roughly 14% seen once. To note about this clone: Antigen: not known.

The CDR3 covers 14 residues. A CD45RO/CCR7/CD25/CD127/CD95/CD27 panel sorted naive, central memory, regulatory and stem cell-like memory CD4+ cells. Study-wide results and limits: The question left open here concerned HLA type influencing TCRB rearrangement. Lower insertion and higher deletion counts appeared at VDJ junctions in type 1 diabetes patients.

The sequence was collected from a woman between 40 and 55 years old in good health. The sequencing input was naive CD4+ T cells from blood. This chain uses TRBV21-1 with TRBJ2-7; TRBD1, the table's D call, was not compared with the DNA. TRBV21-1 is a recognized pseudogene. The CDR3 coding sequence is TGTGCCAGCAGCACACAGGGGGATCCCTACGAGCAGTACTTC. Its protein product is CASSTQGDPYEQYF.